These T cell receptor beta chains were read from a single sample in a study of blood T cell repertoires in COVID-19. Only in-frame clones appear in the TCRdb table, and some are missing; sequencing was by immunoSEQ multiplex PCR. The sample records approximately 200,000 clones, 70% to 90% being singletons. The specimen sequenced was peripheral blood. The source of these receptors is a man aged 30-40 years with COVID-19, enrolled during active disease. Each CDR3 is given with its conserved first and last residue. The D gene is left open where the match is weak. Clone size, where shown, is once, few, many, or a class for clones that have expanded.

CDR3nt: TGTGCCAGCAGCGTAGCGGGGGAATTTTCACCCCTCCACTTT; CDR3aa: CASSVAGEFSPLHF; v_gene: TRBV9; d_gene: NA; abundance: NA; j_gene: TRBJ1-6
CDR3nt: TGTGCCAGCAGCGAACGTTGGAGGGCTGTGGAGCAGTACTTC; CDR3aa: CASSERWRAVEQYF; v_gene: TRBV7-2; d_gene: NA; abundance: NA; j_gene: TRBJ2-7
CDR3nt: TGTGCCAGCAGTTTCAGGGATACGCAGTATTTT; CDR3aa: CASSFRDTQYF; v_gene: TRBV12-3/TRBV12-4; d_gene: NA; abundance: once; j_gene: TRBJ2-3
CDR3nt: TGTGCCAGCAGCTTATCCCAGGAAGACACCATATATTTT; CDR3aa: CASSLSQEDTIYF; v_gene: TRBV11-2; d_gene: NA; abundance: NA; j_gene: TRBJ1-3
CDR3nt: TGTGCCAGCAGCTTAATGTCTAGCGGGACCGACGAGCAGTACTTC; CDR3aa: CASSLMSSGTDEQYF; v_gene: TRBV7-3; d_gene: TRBD2; abundance: few; j_gene: TRBJ2-7
CDR3nt: TGTGCCAGCAGTGAGGACAGGCATAATTCACCCCTCCACTTT; CDR3aa: CASSEDRHNSPLHF; v_gene: TRBV2; d_gene: TRBD1; abundance: NA; j_gene: TRBJ1-6
CDR3nt: TGTGCCAGTAGCCTGACCGGGACAGGGGGATACACTGAAGCTTTCTTT; CDR3aa: CASSLTGTGGYTEAFF; v_gene: TRBV19; d_gene: TRBD1; abundance: once; j_gene: TRBJ1-1
CDR3nt: TGTGCCAGCAGCATAGCGGGGCCCTCCTACAATGAGCAGTTCTTC; CDR3aa: CASSIAGPSYNEQFF; v_gene: TRBV5-5; d_gene: TRBD2; abundance: NA; j_gene: TRBJ2-1
CDR3nt: TGTGCCAGCAGCCAAGGGCTACCGGGGGTAAACTATGGCTACACCTTC; CDR3aa: CASSQGLPGVNYGYTF; v_gene: TRBV3-1/TRBV3-2; d_gene: NA; abundance: few; j_gene: TRBJ1-2
CDR3nt: TGTGCTAGTGCCCGGACAGCAGGAGGTAACTATGGCTACACCTTC; CDR3aa: CASARTAGGNYGYTF; v_gene: TRBV12-5; d_gene: NA; abundance: few; j_gene: TRBJ1-2
CDR3nt: TGTGCCATCAGTGAGTTCCGGCTAGCGGTGAACACCGGGGAGCTGTTTTTT; CDR3aa: CAISEFRLAVNTGELFF; v_gene: TRBV10-3; d_gene: TRBD2; abundance: NA; j_gene: TRBJ2-2
CDR3nt: TGTGCCAGTAGTATACAAGCGGGGGACACCGGGGAGCTGTTTTTT; CDR3aa: CASSIQAGDTGELFF; v_gene: TRBV19; d_gene: TRBD2; abundance: NA; j_gene: TRBJ2-2
CDR3nt: TGCGCCAGCAGCTTGGGGACTAGCCTGAATGAGCAGTTCTTC; CDR3aa: CASSLGTSLNEQFF; v_gene: TRBV5-1; d_gene: TRBD2; abundance: NA; j_gene: TRBJ2-1
CDR3nt: TGTGCCAGCAGCTTAGCGACAGGACTGAGATCACCCCTCCACTTT; CDR3aa: CASSLATGLRSPLHF; v_gene: TRBV7-2; d_gene: NA; abundance: NA; j_gene: TRBJ1-6
CDR3nt: TGTGCCAGCAGCTTTAATCGCCTACCGAACACTGAAGCTTTCTTT; CDR3aa: CASSFNRLPNTEAFF; v_gene: TRBV5-6; d_gene: NA; abundance: NA; j_gene: TRBJ1-1
CDR3nt: TGTGCCAGCAGCTTAGGTGGCAGCTATGGCTACACCTTC; CDR3aa: CASSLGGSYGYTF; v_gene: TRBV7-2; d_gene: NA; abundance: NA; j_gene: TRBJ1-2
CDR3nt: TGTGCCAGCAGCCAACACGGTCAGGGGGTCTCTGGAAACACCATATATTTT; CDR3aa: CASSQHGQGVSGNTIYF; v_gene: TRBV4-2; d_gene: TRBD1; abundance: once; j_gene: TRBJ1-3
CDR3nt: TGTGCCAGCAGCTTGTTCTCGGGATTGGGCACCGGGGAGCTGTTTTTT; CDR3aa: CASSLFSGLGTGELFF; v_gene: TRBV5-4; d_gene: NA; abundance: NA; j_gene: TRBJ2-2
CDR3nt: TGTGCCAGCAGCTACGGACAGAAGTACTTC; CDR3aa: CASSYGQKYF; v_gene: TRBV5-6; d_gene: NA; abundance: NA; j_gene: TRBJ2-7
CDR3nt: TGCAGCGTTGCAGTGGGGGGGGGCACTGAAGCTTTCTTT; CDR3aa: CSVAVGGGTEAFF; v_gene: TRBV29-1; d_gene: NA; abundance: NA; j_gene: TRBJ1-1
CDR3nt: TGTGCCAGCTCCACTGGGCAGGGGGTGTACGAGCAGTACTTC; CDR3aa: CASSTGQGVYEQYF; v_gene: TRBV28; d_gene: TRBD1; abundance: once; j_gene: TRBJ2-7
CDR3nt: TGCGCCAGCAGCTCACAGGCCTCTAACACTGAAGCTTTCTTT; CDR3aa: CASSSQASNTEAFF; v_gene: TRBV5-1; d_gene: NA; abundance: NA; j_gene: TRBJ1-1
CDR3nt: TGTGCCACTAGCCTGGGGGGACCGGGCAGCAATCAGCCCCAGCATTTT; CDR3aa: CATSLGGPGSNQPQHF; v_gene: TRBV19; d_gene: NA; abundance: NA; j_gene: TRBJ1-5
CDR3nt: TGTGCCAGCAGCGTACAGGGAGGGACTAATGAAAAACTGTTTTTT; CDR3aa: CASSVQGGTNEKLFF; v_gene: TRBV7-6; d_gene: NA; abundance: NA; j_gene: TRBJ1-4
CDR3nt: TGTGCCAGCAGACTAGACAGGGGCGGTTCACCCCTCCACTTT; CDR3aa: CASRLDRGGSPLHF; v_gene: TRBV6-5; d_gene: TRBD1; abundance: NA; j_gene: TRBJ1-6
CDR3nt: TGTGCCAGCAGCCAAGATGGGACTAGCGGGGGTACCCCCTACGAGCAGTACTTC; CDR3aa: CASSQDGTSGGTPYEQYF; v_gene: TRBV4-2; d_gene: TRBD2; abundance: NA; j_gene: TRBJ2-7
CDR3nt: TGTGCCAGTAGTAACCGGGACAGTCGGTCCTACGAGCAGTACTTC; CDR3aa: CASSNRDSRSYEQYF; v_gene: TRBV19; d_gene: TRBD1; abundance: NA; j_gene: TRBJ2-7
CDR3nt: TGTGCCAGCAGGAAGGACAGTCCTAACTATGGCTACACCTTC; CDR3aa: CASRKDSPNYGYTF; v_gene: TRBV7-9; d_gene: NA; abundance: once; j_gene: TRBJ1-2
CDR3nt: TGTGCCAGTAGTATCCAGGGTCACACTGAAGCTTTCTTT; CDR3aa: CASSIQGHTEAFF; v_gene: TRBV19; d_gene: NA; abundance: once; j_gene: TRBJ1-1
CDR3nt: TGTGCCAGCAGTTACGGGCTAGCCAGCAATGAGCAGTTCTTC; CDR3aa: CASSYGLASNEQFF; v_gene: TRBV6-5; d_gene: NA; abundance: NA; j_gene: TRBJ2-1
CDR3nt: TGTGCCAGTGGAGGGTCCAACTATGGCTACACCTTC; CDR3aa: CASGGSNYGYTF; v_gene: TRBV19; d_gene: NA; abundance: NA; j_gene: TRBJ1-2
CDR3nt: TGTGCCAGCAGTCTAGCGGGAGTCTCCTACAATGAGCAGTTCTTC; CDR3aa: CASSLAGVSYNEQFF; v_gene: TRBV11-2; d_gene: TRBD2; abundance: few; j_gene: TRBJ2-1
CDR3nt: TGTGCCAGTAGTAATTTAGCGGGGCTTAGCACAGATACGCAGTATTTT; CDR3aa: CASSNLAGLSTDTQYF; v_gene: TRBV19; d_gene: TRBD2; abundance: NA; j_gene: TRBJ2-3
CDR3nt: TGTGCCAGCAGCTCACGACAGGGGGCGAACACTGAAGCTTTCTTT; CDR3aa: CASSSRQGANTEAFF; v_gene: TRBV7-9; d_gene: TRBD1; abundance: NA; j_gene: TRBJ1-1
CDR3nt: TGCGCCAGCAGCCAAGTTTTTGATCCGAGGACAGCCGGCGGCAATCAGCCCCAGCATTTT; CDR3aa: CASSQVFDPRTAGGNQPQHF; v_gene: TRBV4-3; d_gene: NA; abundance: once; j_gene: TRBJ1-5
CDR3nt: TGTGCCAGCATCTCATCCGGGACAGGGATTAATTCACCCCTCCACTTT; CDR3aa: CASISSGTGINSPLHF; v_gene: TRBV28; d_gene: TRBD1; abundance: NA; j_gene: TRBJ1-6
CDR3nt: TGTGCCAGCAGCTTAGGGGGGACTTTCTACGAGCAGTACTTC; CDR3aa: CASSLGGTFYEQYF; v_gene: TRBV7-2; d_gene: NA; abundance: NA; j_gene: TRBJ2-7
CDR3nt: TGCGCCAGCAGCCAAGTTGGTAGCGGGGGCGGCACCGGGGAGCTGTTTTTT; CDR3aa: CASSQVGSGGGTGELFF; v_gene: TRBV4-1; d_gene: TRBD2; abundance: NA; j_gene: TRBJ2-2
CDR3nt: TGTGCCAGCAGTGACGCGGGATACGAGCAGTACTTC; CDR3aa: CASSDAGYEQYF; v_gene: TRBV2; d_gene: NA; abundance: once; j_gene: TRBJ2-7